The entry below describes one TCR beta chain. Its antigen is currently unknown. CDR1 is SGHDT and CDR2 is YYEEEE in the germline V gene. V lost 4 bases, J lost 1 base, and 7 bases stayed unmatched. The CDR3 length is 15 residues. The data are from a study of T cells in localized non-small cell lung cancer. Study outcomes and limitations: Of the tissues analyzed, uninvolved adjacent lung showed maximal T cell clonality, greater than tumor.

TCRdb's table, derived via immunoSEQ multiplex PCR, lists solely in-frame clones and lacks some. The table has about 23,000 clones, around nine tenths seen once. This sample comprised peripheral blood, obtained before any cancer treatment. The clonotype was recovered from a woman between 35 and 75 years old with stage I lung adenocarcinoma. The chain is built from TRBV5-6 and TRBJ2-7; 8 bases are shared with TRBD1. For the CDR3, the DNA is TGTGCCAGCAGCGGTCCGGGACAGGATTCCTACGAGCAGTACTTC. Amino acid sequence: CASSGPGQDSYEQYF.